This T cell receptor (beta chain) was found in a study of fetal regulatory T cell absence and autoimmunity. About the study: The IPEX patients lacked clinical diabetes but had exocrine pancreas autoimmunity. Overall study results and limits: Oligoclonal TCR enrichment in pancreas over cord blood reached over 90-fold for some clones. TRB gene family usage was broadly similar in cord blood and pancreas.

The germline gives CDR1 MNHEY, CDR2 SMNVEV (reference sequence). V shed 6 bases and J shed 5 bases, with 5 bases lying between them. The CDR3 runs 11 residues. On this clone itself: The antigen is not known. This may stem from a read error, because a much larger clone lies one nucleotide away.

The assay was run at survey level. Assay: immunoSEQ multiplex PCR; the TCRdb copy retains only in-frame clones and omits some. This sample carries more than 85,000 clones, about two thirds of them seen once, and the ten largest clones take approximately 1.9%. J is TRBJ2-1 and V is TRBV27; maybe TRBD1 (5 bases). Sequencing was carried out using pancreas tissue. This clonotype was obtained from a male donor with IPEX syndrome. In DNA form, the CDR3 reads TGTGCCAGCAGGGACAACAATGAGCAGTTCTTC. This codes for CASRDNNEQFF.